The sequence of this TCR beta chain was determined in a study of OX40 agonist ivuxolimab in advanced cancers. Study background: Patients assigned to dose escalation were diagnosed with hepatocellular carcinoma, melanoma, renal cell or head and neck cancer.

V lost 1 base, J lost 5 bases, and 15 bases lay in between. The CDR3 is 15 amino acids. From germline, CDR1 is SGHNT and CDR2 YENEEA. Study-level findings and limits: Expanded clones belonging to CD8+ T cells outnumbered, on average, those of CD4+.

Libraries were prepared by immunoSEQ multiplex PCR; TCRdb keeps only in-frame clonotypes and omits some of them. Among roughly 100,000 clones, approximately 90% were seen once, and the ten largest hold 0.65% to 0.95%. As to this clone: The antigen remains undetermined.

The V and J genes are TRBV11-3 and TRBJ2-7; D may correspond to TRBD1 or TRBD2 (6 bases each). The material sequenced was CD4+ or CD8+ T cells sorted from blood, taken in a trial of the OX40 agonist ivuxolimab. The source of this sequence is an adult with an advanced solid tumor such as melanoma, head and neck, liver or kidney cancer. CDR3 region: CASSLGSGGGDEQYF. The CDR3 bases are TGTGCCAGCAGCTTAGGTTCCGGGGGCGGCGACGAGCAGTACTTC.